The 17 T cell receptor beta chains given below trace back to one sample, sequenced in a study of blood T cells in healthy people across ages. A second PCR of roughly 7 to 11 cycles used a sample-barcoded 5' primer and a J-beta primer mix. A single record per CDR3 protein comes from TCRdb applying MiXCR to the 5' RACE reads. The sample holds 800,000 to 1,300,000 distinct CDR3 sequences; around 27% are singletons and the top ten take less than 0.85%. Another study also made use of these data, one on T cells of mothers and their children.

Sequencing used blood. The receptor source for this set is a girl aged 2-15 years in good health.

The V and J genes are TRBV29-1 and TRBJ2-7; D may correspond to TRBD1 or TRBD2 (5 bases each). Between the trimmed V and J ends, which lost 4 bases and 9 bases, there was a span of 16 bases. The CDR3 has 12 residues. Looked up from germline, CDR1 is SQVTM and CDR2 is ANQGSEA. Here the CDR3 DNA reads TGCAGCGTTGGGAATGGGGGAGATGTGCAGTACTTC. It codes for CSVGNGGDVQYF.

The V call is TRBV29-1, the J call TRBJ2-1, with 9 bases lining up with TRBD1. The closer fit of TRBJ2-5 to the DNA end suggests the J call may be wrong. The CDR3 is made up of 14 amino acids. Per germline, CDR1 SQVTM and CDR2 ANQGSEA. As DNA, the CDR3 is TGCAGCGTTGCCCCGGACAGGGGTTGGGAGACCCAGTACTTC. Translating gives CSVAPDRGWETQYF.

This chain connects TRBV7-9 to TRBJ1-4; possible D gene TRBD1, 5 bases. Trimming shortened V by 4 bases and J by 8 bases, and 8 bases separated the two germline ends. The CDR3 consists of 12 residues. The germline V gene has CDR1 SEHNR and CDR2 FQNEAQ (reference sequence). CDR3 sequence (DNA): TGTGCCAGCAGCTCAGGGTGGGAAAAACTGTTTTTT. This codes for CASSSGWEKLFF.

This clonotype was found a few times. The CDR3 protein is CASSQAGSNSHQETQYF. CDR3 nucleotides: TGCGCCAGCAGTCAGGCGGGCTCGAACAGCCACCAAGAGACCCAGTACTTC. The genes are TRBV5-1 and TRBJ2-5; maybe TRBD2 (5 bases). The ends were cut back, 5 bases at V and 0 bases at J, with 20 bases in the middle. This CDR3 has 17 amino acids. From germline, CDR1 is SGHRS and CDR2 YFSETQ. Full variable domain (remainder filled in from reference TRBV5-1 and TRBJ2-5): KAGVTQTPRYLIKTRGQQVTLSCSPISGHRSVSWYQQTPGQGLQFLFEYFSETQRNKGNFPGRFSGRQFSNSRSEMNVSTLELGDSALYLCASSQAGSNSHQETQYFGPGTRLLVL.

V usage is TRBV6-2 or TRBV6-3 and J usage is TRBJ1-4, with 7 positions matching TRBD1. Germline V gene data show CDR1 as MNHEY and CDR2 as SVGEGT. After removal of 6 bases from V and 3 bases from J, the junction contained 4 bases not matched to a gene. The CDR3 covers 14 residues. CDR3 in DNA: TGTGCCAGCAGCGTACAGGGGTCTAATGAAAAACTGTTTTTT. The encoded protein is CASSVQGSNEKLFF.

The chain links TRBV6-2 or TRBV6-3 to TRBJ2-1; 7 bases map to TRBD1. The J call may be mistaken, given a closer DNA end match to TRBJ2-5. The germline V gene has CDR1 MNHEY and CDR2 SVGEGT. The CDR3 has 15 residues. The CDR3, as DNA: TGTGCCAGCAGCACTGACAGGGTGTACCAAGAGACCCAGTACTTC. It encodes CASSTDRVYQETQYF.

The chain combines TRBV6-2 or TRBV6-3 with TRBJ1-5; D might be TRBD1 (6 bases). Trimming removed 2 bases at V and 7 bases at J, with 9 bases between. The CDR3 has 13 amino acids. Germline V gives CDR1 MNHEY, CDR2 SVGEGT. CDR3 sequence reads: CASSYGGQQPQHF. The CDR3 coding sequence is TGTGCCAGCAGTTACGGGGGGCAGCAGCCCCAGCATTTT.

This clonotype was observed a few times. One base away lies a much larger clone, so this may be a sequencing read error. J is TRBJ2-5 and V is TRBV2; D may be TRBD2 (5 bases). Trimming took 11 bases from V and 3 from J, leaving 16 bases between them. In germline, CDR1 is SNHLY, CDR2 FYNNEI. The CDR3 contains 13 residues. The CDR3 nucleotides read TGTGCCGGAGGCACGATTAGGAAAGAGACCCAGTACTTC. It translates to CAGGTIRKETQYF. Based on the CDR3 plus reference TRBV2 and TRBJ2-5, the full variable domain is EPEVTQTPSHQVTQMGQEVILRCVPISNHLYFYWYRQILGQKVEFLVSFYNNEISEKSEIFDDQFSVERPDGSNFTLKIRSTKLEDSAMYFCAGGTIRKETQYFGPGTRLLVL.

This clonotype was seen a few times. This chain uses TRBV4-3 with TRBJ2-5; D gene unclear. The assigned J gene may be wrong: the sequence end matches TRBJ2-1 better. The CDR3 spans 15 residues. Germline assignment: CDR1 LGHNA and CDR2 YSLEER. The CDR3 sequence is CASSQDRVPDNEQFF. DNA of the CDR3: TGCGCCAGCAGCCAAGACCGGGTGCCCGACAATGAGCAGTTCTTC.

Regarding this clonotype: At one end the junction does not follow the germline gene, possibly because of a read error. V is TRBV7-7 and J is TRBJ1-4; no definite D call. The germline V gene encodes CDR1 SSHAT and CDR2 FNYEAQ (reference sequence). The CDR3 has 14 residues. This chain's CDR3 is CASSSGIPGAKLFF. The CDR3 DNA reads TGTGCTAGCAGCTCTGGGATCCCCGGCGCAAAACTGTTTTTT. Complete variable domain (other parts from reference TRBV7-7 and TRBJ1-4): GAGVSQSPRYKVTKRGQDVTLRCDPISSHATLYWYQQALGQGPEFLTYFNYEAQPDKSGLPSDRFSAERPEGSISTLTIQRTEQRDSAMYRCASSSGIPGAKLFFGSGTQLSVL.

This sequence joins TRBV10-3 and TRBJ2-1; 7 nucleotides agree with TRBD2. Trimming took 10 bases from V and 8 from J; bases not matched to a gene: 14. Per germline, CDR1 ENHRY and CDR2 SYGVKD. The CDR3 covers 14 residues. The CDR3 here is CASAGDGEVDEQFF. The DNA for the CDR3 is TGTGCCAGCGCGGGGGACGGGGAGGTGGATGAGCAGTTCTTC.

This clonotype was detected a few times. The V and J genes are TRBV15 and TRBJ2-3; D gene ambiguous. The V gene's germline CDR1 is LNHNV and CDR2 YYDKDF (reference sequence). V dropped 5 bases and J dropped 4 bases, with 7 bases sitting between them. The CDR3 runs 12 residues. CDR3 DNA: TGTGCCACCAGCTCGAGACCAGATACGCAGTATTTT. Its translation is CATSSRPDTQYF.

The chain is built from TRBV6-5 and TRBJ1-4; D possibly corresponds to TRBD1 (5 bases). There are 14 residues in the CDR3. Per germline, CDR1 MNHEY and CDR2 SVGAGI. The V end was cut by 5 bases, the J end by 8 bases, with 15 bases between. The CDR3 nucleotides read TGTGCCAGCAGTCCCTACGTTGCAGGGGAAAAACTGTTTTTT. Its protein product is CASSPYVAGEKLFF.

V usage is TRBV7-2 and J usage is TRBJ2-5; D is uncertain. CDR1 is SGHTA, CDR2 FQGNSA, per germline. The CDR3 is made up of 14 amino acids. With 11 bases removed from V and 5 bases from J, the gap between germline ends came to 21 bases. The DNA of the CDR3 is TGTGCCGGCACGGACCCCACGAGGTGGGAGACCCAGTACTTC. Its translation: CAGTDPTRWETQYF.

This chain links TRBV5-1 with TRBJ2-5; D ambiguous. Gene TRBJ2-7 matches the end of the DNA better, so the J call may be wrong. The CDR3 sequence is 14 residues long. From germline, CDR1 is SGHRS and CDR2 YFSETQ. The CDR3 sequence is CASSLGVGPYEQYF. The CDR3 DNA sequence: TGCGCCAGCAGCTTAGGAGTTGGCCCGTACGAGCAGTACTTC.

The chain links TRBV3-1 to TRBJ2-7, with TRBD2 matching over 12 bases. The V and J ends lost 0 bases and 9 bases, in that order; junction bases with no gene match: 6. The CDR3 has 15 amino acids. Per germline, CDR1 LGHDT and CDR2 YNNKEL (reference sequence). CDR3 DNA: TGTGCCAGCAGCCAAGACATAGGGACTAGCGGGCGGCAGTACTTC. It specifies CASSQDIGTSGRQYF.

This chain uses TRBV7-2 with TRBJ1-3, with D unresolved. Germline V gene sequence: CDR1 SGHTA, CDR2 FQGNSA. Trimming pared 0 bases from V and 4 bases from J, leaving 10 bases between. CDR3 size: 15 residues. The chain's CDR3 is CASSLAPASGNTIYF. The CDR3 DNA follows: TGTGCCAGCAGCTTAGCGCCAGCCTCCGGAAACACCATATATTTT.